This T cell receptor (beta chain) derives from a study of blood T cell repertoires in COVID-19. About the study: T cells, B-cell-depleted T cells, or PBMCs supplied cDNA or gDNA.

Looked up from germline, CDR1 is SGHRS and CDR2 is YFSETQ. CDR3 length: 15 amino acids. Losses at the gene ends were 2 bases for V and 6 bases for J; bases not matched to a gene: 9. Profiled with immunoSEQ multiplex PCR; TCRdb holds only in-frame clones, not every one. The sample consists of more than 200,000 clones, 70% to 85% of them appearing once. The sequencing sample was made of PBMCs or T cells enriched from blood (not recorded which). The TCR sequence derives from a man aged 60 to 69 who had recovered from COVID-19. The chain uses TRBV5-1 and TRBJ2-5, with 8 bases identical to TRBD1. The CDR3 reads CASSLGQDRVQTQYF. In DNA, the CDR3 is TGCGCCAGCAGCTTAGGGCAGGACAGGGTCCAGACCCAGTACTTC.